The rows below give T cell receptor beta chains drawn from one sample of a study of patients and donors after allogeneic stem cell transplantation. TCRdb fed the RT-PCR reads into MiXCR, producing one record per CDR3 protein. The sample shows more than 150,000 distinct CDR3 sequences, around 41% of them seen only once. Input material: blood, either unsorted or a sorted T cell fraction (not recorded which). The source of these receptors is a human donor who was either an allogeneic HSCT recipient or a stem cell or donor lymphocyte infusion donor (not recorded which). It is not recorded whose cells these are; they may come from a transplant donor. The conserved cysteine and the conserved F or W are not part of the CDR3 here.

TRBJ1-5 | TRBV6-2/TRBV6-3 | ASSQGQGAGMQPQH
TRBJ2-7 | TRBV5-1 | ASASASGTYEQY
TRBJ1-5 | TRBV12-3/TRBV12-4 | ASSLNTGRGAQPQH
TRBJ2-3 | TRBV7-3 | ASSGGLTTDTQY
TRBJ1-2 | TRBV18 | ASSPDYEDYGYT
TRBJ1-4 | TRBV9 | ASSVDEGFNEKLF
TRBJ2-7 | TRBV28 | ASRVKYEQY
TRBJ1-1 | TRBV10-3 | AISDTGQLEAF
TRBJ2-1 | TRBV9 | ASSAETGTNEQF
TRBJ1-3 | TRBV9 | ASSVGLDTIY
TRBJ2-3 | TRBV9 | ASSLIGGGSSDTDTQY
TRBJ2-3 | TRBV4-2 | ASSQEAGDTQY
TRBJ1-2 | TRBV20-1 | SAPHWTEFGYT
TRBJ1-3 | TRBV4-2 | ASSQADSSGNTIY
TRBJ1-3 | TRBV20-1 | SASRQTGAGNTIY
TRBJ1-1 | TRBV12-3/TRBV12-4 | ASSLAPGLLETEAF
TRBJ2-2 | TRBV12-3/TRBV12-4 | ASSLSRSGELF
TRBJ1-4 | TRBV7-2 | ASSTTVTTNEKLF
TRBJ2-1 | TRBV9 | ASSAGIPGNEQF
TRBJ2-1 | TRBV12-3/TRBV12-4 | ASTPETSGPHNEQF
TRBJ1-6 | TRBV7-2 | ASSPSQVEGSPLH
TRBJ2-7 | TRBV28 | ASSLATGPTLREQY
TRBJ2-3 | TRBV21-1 | ASSPPRRGRIDTQY
TRBJ1-4 | TRBV5-1 | ASSLHGTGGRGEKLF
TRBJ2-7 | TRBV15 | ATSRDAYEQY
TRBJ2-1 | TRBV2 | ASNVRDYYNEQF
TRBJ2-7 | TRBV3-1 | ASSQGTSGWNVKFYEQY